The 22 T cell receptor beta chains below all came from one sample that was sequenced in a study of beta chain features in type 1 diabetes. Every bit of the isolated RNA underwent reverse transcription, so sequencing read expressed TCRB transcripts. The assay was immunoSEQ multiplex PCR, and TCRdb's table has in-frame clones only and misses some. The sample lists some 230,000 clones; 9.6% were seen once. The sample consisted of naive CD4+ T cells from blood. The receptors stem from a woman aged 18-35 years in good health.

The chain has TRBV10-1 and TRBJ2-1; 12 nucleotides agree with TRBD2. The CDR3 is made up of 16 amino acids. The germline CDR1 and CDR2 sequences are WNHNN and SYGVQD (reference sequence). V shed 4 bases, J shed 4 bases, and the junction held 5 bases outside the gene matches. The CDR3 DNA reads TGCGCCAGCAGTGTTACTAGCGGGGGGATGTACAATGAGCAGTTCTTC. Its translation is CASSVTSGGMYNEQFF.

The chain couples TRBV28 to TRBJ1-5; tentative D call: TRBD1 (5 bases). V was cut by 8 bases and J by 5 bases, with 13 bases left in between. This CDR3 contains 13 residues. Germline values: CDR1 MDHEN, CDR2 SYDVKM. This CDR3 is CASRARADQPQHF. CDR3 coding DNA: TGTGCCAGCCGGGCCAGGGCCGATCAGCCCCAGCATTTT.

This clone turned up a few times. The rearrangement uses TRBV7-6 and TRBJ2-7; 11 bases line up with TRBD2. This CDR3 contains 14 residues. Unmatched junction bases numbered 5, after V lost 4 bases and J lost 6 bases. Germline-derived CDR1 and CDR2 are SGHVS and FNYEAQ. The CDR3 loop reads CASSSLAGVGEQYF. The CDR3, as DNA: TGTGCCAGCAGCTCACTAGCGGGAGTGGGCGAGCAGTACTTC.

This clone has just a few counts. This chain links TRBV5-1 with TRBJ2-2; D gene uncertain. The CDR3 is made up of 13 amino acids. In germline, CDR1 is SGHRS, CDR2 YFSETQ. Between the trimmed V and J ends, which lost 3 bases and 6 bases, there was a span of 9 bases. The CDR3 loop is CASSSTMPGELFF. The CDR3 DNA reads TGCGCCAGCAGCTCTACCATGCCCGGGGAGCTGTTTTTT.

This rearrangement joins TRBV7-2 to TRBJ2-3; a weak D match, TRBD2 (6 bases). V was pared by 4 bases and J by 2 bases, with 7 bases between. CDR3 size: 13 residues. The germline V gene encodes CDR1 SGHTA and CDR2 FQGNSA. The DNA for the CDR3 is TGTGCCAGCAGCTGGGACTTCACAGATACGCAGTATTTT. Its protein product is CASSWDFTDTQYF.

The chain uses TRBV6-4 and TRBJ2-2; D may be TRBD1 (6 bases). Germline V gene sequence: CDR1 MRHNA, CDR2 SNTAGT. The CDR3 covers 15 residues. V lost 5 bases, J lost 4 bases, and 14 bases lay in between. CDR3 coding DNA: TGTGCCAGCAGTAGTAAAACAGGGCGCACCGGGGAGCTGTTTTTT. Protein product: CASSSKTGRTGELFF.

The V gene is TRBV7-2, the J gene TRBJ2-1, with 9 bases identical to TRBD2. J gave up 2 bases and V 2 bases, and 10 bases lay outside the gene matches. The CDR3 loop spans 18 amino acids. Germline CDR1 and CDR2: SGHTA and FQGNSA. The CDR3 loop is CASSLTGGRAAAYNEQFF. Written as DNA, the CDR3 is TGTGCCAGCAGCTTAACTGGCGGGAGGGCCGCTGCCTACAATGAGCAGTTCTTC.

This clone was seen a few times. This rearrangement joins TRBV5-1 to TRBJ2-7; D might be TRBD1 (6 bases). Germline CDR1 reads SGHRS; CDR2 reads YFSETQ. The V gene lost 3 bases and the J gene lost 5 bases, with 15 bases spanning the gap. The CDR3 has 14 residues. The CDR3 is CASSSNRVGHEQYF. DNA for the CDR3: TGCGCCAGCAGCTCCAACAGGGTTGGCCACGAGCAGTACTTC.

This clone was observed a few times. The chain is built from TRBV27 and TRBJ1-1; the D gene is possibly TRBD1 (5 bases). The V gene's germline CDR1 is MNHEY and CDR2 SMNVEV (reference sequence). V was clipped by 8 bases and J by 2 bases, with 18 bases between them. This CDR3 has 15 residues. This CDR3 reads CASSWRGGENTEAFF. As DNA, the CDR3 is TGTGCCAGCTCCTGGAGGGGAGGGGAAAACACTGAAGCTTTCTTT.

This clone was observed a handful of times. The gene calls are TRBV5-4 and TRBJ2-7, with 8 positions matching TRBD2. CDR1 is SGHNT, CDR2 YYREEE, per germline (reference sequence). CDR3 size: 15 residues. V was clipped by 5 bases and J by 3 bases; unmatched bases: 10. The CDR3 sequence is CASSRLATNHYEQYF. The CDR3 DNA is TGTGCCAGCAGTCGACTAGCGACTAACCACTACGAGCAGTACTTC. Drawing the rest from reference TRBV5-4 and TRBJ2-7, the complete variable domain is ETGVTQSPTHLIKTRGQQVTLRCSSQSGHNTVSWYQQALGQGPQFIFQYYREEENGRGNFPPRFSGLQFPNYSSELNVNALELDDSALYLCASSRLATNHYEQYFGPGTRLTVT.

V and J are TRBV6-5 and TRBJ2-3; TRBD1 might be the D (6 bases). CDR1 and CDR2 (germline): MNHEY, SVGAGI. The CDR3 is made up of 15 amino acids. Trimming removed 3 bases from V and 3 bases from J, with 13 bases in between. The CDR3 DNA follows: TGTGCCAGCAGTTATACGGGTCAGGGGACAGATACGCAGTATTTT. Its protein product is CASSYTGQGTDTQYF.

V and J are TRBV9 and TRBJ2-3, with 10 bases matching TRBD2. Losses at the gene ends were 4 bases for V and 6 bases for J; bases not matched to a gene: 8. CDR3 length: 15 residues. Looked up from germline, CDR1 is SGDLS and CDR2 is YYNGEE. DNA of the CDR3: TGTGCCAGCAGCCTAATACTAGCGGGAACGGATACGCAGTATTTT. Translating it yields CASSLILAGTDTQYF.

The gene calls are TRBV2 and TRBJ2-1, with TRBD1 identical over 8 bases. V lost 6 bases to trimming and J lost 6 bases; unmatched junction nucleotides: 10. This CDR3 contains 15 residues. The germline V gene has CDR1 SNHLY and CDR2 FYNNEI. The CDR3 DNA reads TGTGCCAGCAGAGCATCCAGGGGGCTCTTCAATGAGCAGTTCTTC. Amino acid sequence: CASRASRGLFNEQFF.

The J gene is TRBJ2-3, the V gene TRBV2; D is unresolved. V lost 4 bases and J lost 2, with 7 bases in between. This CDR3 region has 13 residues. The germline V gene encodes CDR1 SNHLY and CDR2 FYNNEI. CDR3 bases: TGTGCCAGCAGTGGGCAGGTCACAGATACGCAGTATTTT. It translates to CASSGQVTDTQYF.

This clone was observed a few times. The rearrangement links TRBV5-1 to TRBJ2-3; 9 bases are a match to TRBD2. Germline CDR1 reads SGHRS; CDR2 reads YFSETQ. The CDR3 runs 17 residues. J was trimmed by 6 bases and V by 0 bases; bases with no gene match: 11. The CDR3 coding sequence is TGCGCCAGCAGCTTGGTTCTTGGCGGGGGGGCCCCGGATACGCAGTATTTT. Amino acids: CASSLVLGGGAPDTQYF.

There are a few counts of this clone. The chain carries TRBV5-1 and TRBJ2-7, with TRBD1 identical over 8 bases. The V and J ends lost 0 bases and 5 bases, in that order; junction bases with no gene match: 4. The V gene's germline CDR1 is SGHRS and CDR2 YFSETQ. The CDR3 extends over 14 amino acids. In DNA form, the CDR3 reads TGCGCCAGCAGCTTGGGGACAGGGACCCACGAGCAGTACTTC. It yields the protein CASSLGTGTHEQYF.

The chain has TRBV7-3 and TRBJ2-3; the match to TRBD2 covers 12 bases. V shed 0 bases and J 5 bases; nucleotides not matched to a gene: 6. The germline V gene has CDR1 SGHTA and CDR2 FQGTGA. This CDR3 region has 17 residues. CDR3 protein: CASSLTPSGGAGDTQYF. The CDR3 DNA is TGTGCCAGCAGCTTAACGCCTAGCGGGGGGGCAGGAGATACGCAGTATTTT.

This clone was found a few times. The chain joins TRBV29-1 to TRBJ1-1, with D possibly being TRBD1 (5 bases). V gave up 1 base and J gave up 10 bases, with 19 bases separating them. From germline, CDR1 is SQVTM and CDR2 ANQGSEA. This CDR3 is built from 14 residues. CDR3 coding DNA: TGCAGCGTTGAAGGGGGCGCGGGGCTTTCCGGAGCTTTCTTT. It yields the protein CSVEGGAGLSGAFF.

The chain carries TRBV5-4 and TRBJ1-5; D unclear. This CDR3 spans 16 amino acids. Germline CDR1 is SGHNT and CDR2 is YYREEE (reference sequence). The germline V and J ends were trimmed by 4 bases and 2 bases, with 16 bases remaining between them. The CDR3 DNA sequence: TGTGCCAGCAGCCAAGAAAGCTGGAGAGGCAATCAGCCCCAGCATTTT. Residues: CASSQESWRGNQPQHF.

This chain uses TRBV5-1 with TRBJ2-7; no reliable D call. The CDR3 is 15 residues long. Germline-derived CDR1 and CDR2 are SGHRS and YFSETQ. Trimming removed 0 bases at V and 4 bases at J, with 14 bases between. CDR3 protein: CASSLEGEVRYEQYF. For the CDR3, the DNA is TGCGCCAGCAGCTTGGAAGGCGAGGTACGATACGAGCAGTACTTC.

The chain links TRBV18 to TRBJ1-5; a possible D gene is TRBD1 (5 bases). Trimming stripped 3 bases from V and 6 bases from J, with 9 bases between. CDR3 size: 13 residues. Germline loops: CDR1 KGHSH, CDR2 LQKENI. The CDR3 here is CASSPPGGQPQHF. The CDR3 nucleotides are TGTGCCAGCTCACCTCCGGGGGGTCAGCCCCAGCATTTT.

V usage is TRBV6-5 and J usage is TRBJ2-1; tentative D call: TRBD1 (6 bases). The ends were cut back, 5 bases at V and 2 bases at J, with 13 bases in the middle. The V gene's germline CDR1 is MNHEY and CDR2 SVGAGI. The CDR3 extends over 15 amino acids. The CDR3 here is CASSKGVLAYNEQFF. As DNA, the CDR3 is TGTGCCAGCAGTAAGGGGGTCCTAGCCTACAATGAGCAGTTCTTC.